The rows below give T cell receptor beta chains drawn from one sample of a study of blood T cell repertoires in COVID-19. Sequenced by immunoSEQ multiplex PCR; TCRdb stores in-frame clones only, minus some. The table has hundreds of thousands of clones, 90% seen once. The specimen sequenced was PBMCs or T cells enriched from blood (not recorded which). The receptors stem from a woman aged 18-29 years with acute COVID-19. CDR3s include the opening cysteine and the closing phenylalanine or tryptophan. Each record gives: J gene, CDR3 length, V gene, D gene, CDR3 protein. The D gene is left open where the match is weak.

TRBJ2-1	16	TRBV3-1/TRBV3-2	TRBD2	CASSQEASGRVDEQFF
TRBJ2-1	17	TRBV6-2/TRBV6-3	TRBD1	CASSYSIDRGGFYEQFF
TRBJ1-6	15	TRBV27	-	CASSPRGGNNSPLHF
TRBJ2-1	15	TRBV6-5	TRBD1	CASSFRPLGQREQFF
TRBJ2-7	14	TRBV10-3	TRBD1	CAIRRQGEFYEQYF
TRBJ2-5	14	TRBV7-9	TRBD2	CASSNPGRGETQYF
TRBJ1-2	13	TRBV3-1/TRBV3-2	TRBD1	CASSLRTGYGYTF
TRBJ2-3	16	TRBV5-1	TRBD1	CASSWPGQPSTDTQYF
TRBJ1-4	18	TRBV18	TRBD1	CASSTGTGESQPNEKLFF
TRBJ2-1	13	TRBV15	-	CATSRVFVNEQFF
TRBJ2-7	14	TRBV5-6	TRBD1	CASSLRQGIYEQYF
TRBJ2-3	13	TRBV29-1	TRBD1	CSVGDRGPDTQYF
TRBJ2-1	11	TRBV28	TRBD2	CASSRGGIQFF
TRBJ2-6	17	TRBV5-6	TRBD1	CASSLVQGGAGANVLTF
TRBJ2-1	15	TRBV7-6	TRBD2	CASSFLTSSGGEQFF
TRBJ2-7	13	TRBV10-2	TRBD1	CASTPGGAYEQYF
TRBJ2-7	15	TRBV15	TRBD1	CATSRKATGDYEQYF
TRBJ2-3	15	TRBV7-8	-	CASSPSLREHISQYF
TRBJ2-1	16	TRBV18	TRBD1	CASSPPLGQGADEQFF
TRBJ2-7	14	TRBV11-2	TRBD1	CASSLGGQAYEQYF
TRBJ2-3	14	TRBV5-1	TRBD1	CASSSGQAWDTQYF
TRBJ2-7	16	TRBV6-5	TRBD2	CASSYSVGGRDYEQYF
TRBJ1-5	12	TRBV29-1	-	CSASNRNQPQHF
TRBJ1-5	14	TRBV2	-	CASSVTQGVQPQHF
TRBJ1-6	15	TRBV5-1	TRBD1	CASSLGTGGNSPLHF
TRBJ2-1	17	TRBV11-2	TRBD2	CASSLAPRSGRGNEQFF
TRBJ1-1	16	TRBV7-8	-	CASSPPFLSETTGAFF